The following is a TCR beta chain sequence with its context. Its specificity is not known. The data were taken from a study of beta chain features in type 1 diabetes. Study at large: Cell yields, gender and age were similar in healthy donors and patients.

Findings of the study overall: Fewer insertions but more deletions were seen at VDJ junctions in type 1 diabetes patients.

Every donor had blood drawn once into heparin, approximately 120 mL on average. Expressed TCRB transcripts were sequenced because the entire RNA isolate underwent reverse transcription. Assay: immunoSEQ multiplex PCR; the TCRdb copy retains only in-frame clones and omits some. The sample has 860,000 or so clones; under 20% are singletons. V lost 5 bases, J lost 7 bases, and 17 bases lay in between. Germline V gene data show CDR1 as MNHEY and CDR2 as SMNVEV (reference sequence). CDR3 size: 14 residues. The chain combines TRBV27 with TRBJ1-1; perhaps TRBD1 as D (6 bases). Sequenced material: naive CD4+ T cells from blood. This TCR derives from a woman between 18 and 29 years old in good health. The CDR3 reads CASSPFDRPYEAFF. CDR3 sequence (DNA): TGTGCCAGCAGTCCCTTCGACAGGCCGTATGAAGCTTTCTTT.